Listed below are T cell receptor beta chains from one sample, sequenced in a study of identical twins. TCRdb ran MiXCR on the 5' RACE reads and lists one entry per CDR3 protein. Of hundreds of thousands of distinct CDR3 sequences listed, 8.6% are singletons. These data are also associated with another study on yellow fever vaccine responses in identical twins.

The sample comprised PBMCs. These receptors came from a woman aged 18-29 years in good health. CDR3s include the opening cysteine and the closing phenylalanine or tryptophan. D genes are given only for firm matches. Clone size is given for some rows only: seen once, a few or many times, or a class if the clone is expanded.

CDR3 length	V gene	D gene	clone size	J gene	CDR3 DNA	CDR3 protein
13	TRBV6-2/TRBV6-3	.	.	TRBJ1-1	TGTGCCAGCACTTACGGGTCCGGCACTGAAGCTTTCTTT	CASTYGSGTEAFF
15	TRBV5-1	.	.	TRBJ2-1	TGCGCCAGCAGCTTGCAGGGTCCAACAAACAATGAGCAGTTCTTC	CASSLQGPTNNEQFF
13	TRBV29-1	TRBD1	few	TRBJ1-1	TGCAGCGCCAGGACAGGGGAGAACACTGAAGCTTTCTTT	CSARTGENTEAFF
14	TRBV3-1	TRBD2	few	TRBJ2-1	TGTGCCAGCAGCCAACTAGCGGGAGTTAATGAGCAGTTCTTC	CASSQLAGVNEQFF
14	TRBV3-1	TRBD2	.	TRBJ2-1	TGTGCCAGCAGCCATGCCGGGACTAGCCCTGAGCAGTTCTTC	CASSHAGTSPEQFF
17	TRBV18	TRBD1	few	TRBJ1-4	TGTGCCAGCTCACCACAACAGGGGGCTGGAACTAATGAAAAACTGTTTTTT	CASSPQQGAGTNEKLFF
10	TRBV29-1	.	.	TRBJ2-1	TGCAGCGGGGGGGACAATGAGCAGTTCTTC	CSGGDNEQFF
16	TRBV12-3/TRBV12-4	.	few	TRBJ1-5	TGTGCCAGCAGTTTATTTGGCAGGTATAGCAATCAGCCCCAGCATTTT	CASSLFGRYSNQPQHF
12	TRBV11-2	.	.	TRBJ1-1	TGTGCCAGCGGGCTCAGTTGGACTGAAGCTTTCTTT	CASGLSWTEAFF
13	TRBV11-2	.	few	TRBJ2-1	TGTGCCAGCAGCTTAATTTGGGAAGGAGAGCAGTTCTTC	CASSLIWEGEQFF
15	TRBV25-1	TRBD1	many	TRBJ2-7	TGTGCCAGCAGTGCCTCGGGACAGGGGTCCCACGAGCAGTACTTC	CASSASGQGSHEQYF
17	TRBV12-3/TRBV12-4	.	many	TRBJ2-1	TGTGCCAGCAGCTCCTTCCGGGACTTGAGCTCCTACAATGAGCAGTTCTTC	CASSSFRDLSSYNEQFF
11	TRBV20-1	.	few	TRBJ2-1	TGCAGTGCATCCCGCACGGGGCTGCCCTTCTTC	CSASRTGLPFF
14	TRBV6-2/TRBV6-3	.	.	TRBJ2-5	TGTGCCAGCAGTTGGTTACTCTCCCAAGAGACCCAGTACTTC	CASSWLLSQETQYF
14	TRBV29-1	.	many	TRBJ2-5	TGCAGCGCTAATGCACAGGGAGTAGGGGAGACCCAGTACTTC	CSANAQGVGETQYF
15	TRBV7-2	.	few	TRBJ2-3	TGTGCCGGGACGGAGCAGGGTCTCATCGCAGATACGCAGTATTTT	CAGTEQGLIADTQYF
15	TRBV6-5	TRBD1	.	TRBJ1-2	TGTGCCAGCAGTTACCGGGGGGACAGGGACTATGGCTACACCTTC	CASSYRGDRDYGYTF
15	TRBV11-2	.	.	TRBJ1-1	TGTGCCAGCAGCTTAGATGTGGCGTCGAACACTGAAGCTTTCTTT	CASSLDVASNTEAFF
16	TRBV7-9	TRBD1	many	TRBJ2-5	TGTGCCAGCAGCCCGACCGGGACAGGGGGCAAAGAGACCCAGTACTTC	CASSPTGTGGKETQYF
14	TRBV7-2	TRBD1	.	TRBJ2-7	TGTGCCAGCAGGCCGGTGGGACAGGGGGTCGAGCAGTACTTC	CASRPVGQGVEQYF
15	TRBV6-1	TRBD1	few	TRBJ2-5	TGTGCCAGCAGTAAAACAGGGGGCGGACAAGAGACCCAGTACTTC	CASSKTGGGQETQYF
15	TRBV7-3	TRBD1	.	TRBJ2-1	TGTGCCAGCAGCTCGGGACAGGATCCGGCCAATGAGCAGTTCTTC	CASSSGQDPANEQFF
16	TRBV15	TRBD1	few	TRBJ1-4	TGTGCCACCAGCAGAGGCAGGGGGGACTTCGGTGAAAAACTGTTTTTT	CATSRGRGDFGEKLFF
13	TRBV28	.	.	TRBJ2-7	TGTGCCAGCACCCCTACTTTGCTTGGCGAGCAGTACTTC	CASTPTLLGEQYF